Listed below are T cell receptor beta chains from one sample, sequenced in a study of cytomegalovirus exposure and HLA in healthy donors. Profiled with immunoSEQ multiplex PCR; TCRdb holds only in-frame clones, not every one. The table shows some 90,000 clones, with approximately 72% occurring only once. Sequencing was done on a sample of PBMCs. Every receptor here comes from a woman aged 40 to 50 in good health and CMV-seronegative. CDR3s include the opening cysteine and the closing phenylalanine or tryptophan. A D gene is named only where the DNA matches it firmly. Clone sizes are given selectively: once, few, many, or a class where the clone is expanded.

V	D	J	size	DNA	CDR3
TRBV5-1	TRBD1	TRBJ1-4	NA	TGCGCCAGCAGAAAGACAGGGAAGAGTGAAAAACTGTTTTTT	CASRKTGKSEKLFF
TRBV6-1	NA	TRBJ2-1	once	TGTGCCAGCAGTGCAATACAGGGTCATGAGCAGTTCTTC	CASSAIQGHEQFF
TRBV5-1	NA	TRBJ2-7	NA	TGCGCCAGCAGCTTGGATAACAGTTACTACGAGCAGTACTTC	CASSLDNSYYEQYF
TRBV5-1	TRBD1	TRBJ1-4	few	TGCGCCAGCAGCTCGATAAACAGGGGAAGAGACGAAAAACTGTTTTTT	CASSSINRGRDEKLFF
TRBV5-4	TRBD1	TRBJ1-1	NA	TGTGCCAGCAGCCCCCCGTTGGGGACAGGGGGCTTAGCTTTCTTT	CASSPPLGTGGLAFF
TRBV6-5	TRBD2	TRBJ2-2	many	TGTGCCATTCGACTAGCGGGAGACGTCGGGGAGCTGTTTTTT	CAIRLAGDVGELFF
TRBV5-1	TRBD2	TRBJ2-7	NA	TGCGCCAGCAGCTTGGGACTAGCGGGCGAGCAGTACTTC	CASSLGLAGEQYF
TRBV28	NA	TRBJ2-7	NA	TGTGCCACCATGCCACCGGGATCCTTCTACGAGCAGTACTTC	CATMPPGSFYEQYF
TRBV11-2	NA	TRBJ1-5	NA	TGTGCCAGCAGCTCGGGGTTTGGAGATATTTTCAATCAGCCCCAGCATTTT	CASSSGFGDIFNQPQHF
TRBV30	NA	TRBJ2-2	few	TGTGCCTGGAGTCGCCAGATCACCGGGGAGCTGTTTTTT	CAWSRQITGELFF
TRBV10-2	TRBD2	TRBJ2-7	NA	TGCGCCAGCAGTTCCGTAGCGGGAGCCCTACAGTCCTACGAGCAGTACTTC	CASSSVAGALQSYEQYF
TRBV5-6	NA	TRBJ1-5	NA	TGTGCCAGCAGCTCCGGACGGGGGTGGACCCAGCCCCAGCATTTT	CASSSGRGWTQPQHF
TRBV4-2	TRBD2	TRBJ2-2	NA	TGTGCCAGCAGCCAAGATTTACCCGGGACTAGCAACACCGGGGAGCTGTTTTTT	CASSQDLPGTSNTGELFF
TRBV15	NA	TRBJ1-2	NA	TGTGCCACCAGCCTACTTTCGCAGGGGACCCGAGCTAACTATGGCTACACCTTC	CATSLLSQGTRANYGYTF
TRBV5-5	TRBD2	TRBJ2-7	many	TGTGCCAGCAGCTTGGGGACTAGCGGAATCTACGAGCAGTACTTC	CASSLGTSGIYEQYF
TRBV7-6	NA	TRBJ2-2	NA	TGTGCCAGCAGCTCCAGGGTCACCGGGGAGCTGTTTTTT	CASSSRVTGELFF
TRBV6-5	NA	TRBJ1-1	few	TGTGCCAGCAGTTCCCTACCGGGGGGGACTGAAGCTTTCTTT	CASSSLPGGTEAFF
TRBV5-4	NA	TRBJ2-6	NA	TGTGCCAGCAGCCCGGACGGAGGGTGGGCCAACGTCCTGACTTTC	CASSPDGGWANVLTF
TRBV9	TRBD1	TRBJ1-2	NA	TGTGCCAGCAGCTGGGGACAGGGCGAACACACCTTC	CASSWGQGEHTF
TRBV7-9	TRBD2	TRBJ2-3	few	TGTGCCAGCGGCGCTACTAGCGGGAGAACAGATACGCAGTATTTT	CASGATSGRTDTQYF
TRBV4-2	TRBD2	TRBJ2-7	NA	TGTGCCAGCAGCCTGGGGGTTCTAGCGGGATACTACGAGCAGTACTTC	CASSLGVLAGYYEQYF
TRBV5-1	NA	TRBJ2-1	few	TGCGCCAGCAGGACAGGACCTGAGCAGTTCTTC	CASRTGPEQFF
TRBV11-2	TRBD1	TRBJ1-4	NA	TGTGCCAGCAGCCTGGACAGGGGTAATGAAAAACTGTTTTTT	CASSLDRGNEKLFF
TRBV6-6	NA	TRBJ1-2	few	TGTGCCAGCAGTTACTCGGGCAGGGAGGGTGGCTACACCTTC	CASSYSGREGGYTF
TRBV27	NA	TRBJ2-7	NA	TGTGCCAGCAGTTCTACCATCCCCTACGAGCAGTACTTC	CASSSTIPYEQYF
TRBV19	NA	TRBJ1-1	NA	TGTGCCAGTAGATTGTCTGGAGGGACTGAAGCTTTCTTT	CASRLSGGTEAFF
TRBV5-1	TRBD1	TRBJ1-5	once	TGCGCCAGCAGGTTCGATCGGGACAGAAATCAGCCCCAGCATTTT	CASRFDRDRNQPQHF
TRBV27	NA	TRBJ2-2	NA	TGTGCCAGCAGTTTTAAGGACAGTATAGGAGGGGAGCTGTTTTTT	CASSFKDSIGGELFF
TRBV19	TRBD1	TRBJ2-7	few	TGTGCCAGTAGTATCCCCTCTGGACAGGGAGATGGCGAGCAGTACTTC	CASSIPSGQGDGEQYF
TRBV10-3	TRBD1	TRBJ2-6	once	TGTGCCACCGCGGACAGGCCGCGCTCTGGGGCCAACGTCCTGACTTTC	CATADRPRSGANVLTF
TRBV28	TRBD1	TRBJ1-5	few	TGTGCCAGCAGTTTGGTAGGGGGCGGCCAGCCCCAGCATTTT	CASSLVGGGQPQHF
TRBV6-6	TRBD1	TRBJ1-1	NA	TGTGCCAGCAGTACAACAGGGGTCACTGAAGCTTTCTTT	CASSTTGVTEAFF
TRBV13	TRBD2	TRBJ2-7	NA	TGTGCCAGCAGCTTAGGATTCTCGTTTGCTAGCGGGCGTCCCGCGTCACAGTACTTC	CASSLGFSFASGRPASQYF
TRBV7-2	TRBD1	TRBJ2-5	NA	TGTGCCAGCAGCTTAGTTGGTGACAGGGGAGAGACCCAGTACTTC	CASSLVGDRGETQYF
TRBV6-6	NA	TRBJ2-7	NA	TGTGCCACCGTCCTTTCCGGGAGAGTCCACGAGCAGTACTTC	CATVLSGRVHEQYF
TRBV29-1	TRBD2	TRBJ2-1	NA	TGCAGCGTCGTTTTATGGACTAGCGGGAGGAGCTCCTACAATGAGCAGTTCTTC	CSVVLWTSGRSSYNEQFF
TRBV5-1	TRBD1	TRBJ2-5	NA	TGCGCCAGCAGCCCCGGGGACAGAGAGGTTGGGACCCAGTACTTC	CASSPGDREVGTQYF
TRBV6-6	NA	TRBJ2-7	many	TGTGCCAGCAGCCGGGAAACCTACGAGCAGTACTTC	CASSRETYEQYF
TRBV27	TRBD1	TRBJ1-1	NA	TGTGCCAGCAGTCAGAGGACAGGGAGAGCTTTCTTT	CASSQRTGRAFF
TRBV5-6	TRBD1	TRBJ1-3	NA	TGTGCCAGCAGCTTGAGGGGGCCCAGAAACACCATATATTTT	CASSLRGPRNTIYF
TRBV28	TRBD1	TRBJ2-2	NA	TGTGCCAGCAGTTCCCTAAGGGGGCTAGGCGAGCTGTTTTTT	CASSSLRGLGELFF
TRBV7-9	NA	TRBJ1-2	NA	TGTGCCAGCAGCACCGCCGACAGGCCAATCTATGGCTACACCTTC	CASSTADRPIYGYTF
TRBV28	TRBD1	TRBJ1-2	NA	TGTGCCAGCAGTCCAGGACAGGGACCGTTTGGCTACACCTTC	CASSPGQGPFGYTF
TRBV19	TRBD2	TRBJ2-1	few	TGTGCCAGTAGTATACGAGGGGGACTAGCGGGTTACGGGGAGCAGTTCTTC	CASSIRGGLAGYGEQFF
TRBV28	TRBD1	TRBJ1-6	NA	TGTGCCAGCAGCCCGATGGGGGGACAGTACCGTAATAATTCACCCCTCCACTTT	CASSPMGGQYRNNSPLHF
TRBV6-1	NA	TRBJ1-2	few	TGTGCCAGCGAAGGGGGTATGGGCTACACCTTC	CASEGGMGYTF
TRBV5-1	TRBD1	TRBJ1-4	NA	TGCGCCAGCAGAACAGGGGGCAGGAATAATGAAAAACTGTTTTTT	CASRTGGRNNEKLFF
TRBV7-2	NA	TRBJ1-2	few	TGTGCCAGCAGCTTAGGCGTGGGGGGTCGAGGCTACACCTTC	CASSLGVGGRGYTF
TRBV28	TRBD1	TRBJ2-1	NA	TGTGCCAGCAGGCACAAGGGACAGGGGGCTAGGGGTGAGCAGTTCTTC	CASRHKGQGARGEQFF
TRBV28	NA	TRBJ1-2	NA	TGTGCCAGCACCCTCCACCCCCAGTCCGGGACTAATTTGTATGGCTACACCTTC	CASTLHPQSGTNLYGYTF
TRBV11-1	TRBD1	TRBJ2-3	NA	TGTGCCAGCAGCTCAGGGACAGGGCAGTATTTT	CASSSGTGQYF
TRBV7-2	NA	TRBJ2-7	NA	TGTGCCAGCAGCTTCACCGGGACAGAGGGGGGTTACGAGCAGTACTTC	CASSFTGTEGGYEQYF
TRBV6-1	NA	TRBJ2-5	NA	TGTGCCAGCAGTGAAGCGCCGAGGGATAGGTACTTC	CASSEAPRDRYF
TRBV27	TRBD1	TRBJ2-7	NA	TGTGCCAGCAGTTTATACGGACAGGGATACTACGAACAGTACTTC	CASSLYGQGYYEQYF
TRBV4-2	NA	TRBJ1-5	once	TGTGCCAGCAGCCAAGTGTCAATGGCAGGGGATAGCAATCAGCCCCAGCATTTT	CASSQVSMAGDSNQPQHF
TRBV11-2	TRBD1	TRBJ2-7	NA	TGTGCCAGCAGTCCTACAGGGGCGGTGGGCGAGCAGTACTTC	CASSPTGAVGEQYF